The entry below gives a single T cell receptor (beta chain) sequence along with its context. Germline values: CDR1 ENHRY, CDR2 SYGVKD. The CDR3 has 14 residues. The germline V and J ends were trimmed by 11 bases and 3 bases, with 20 bases remaining between them. The method was immunoSEQ multiplex PCR; TCRdb's version includes in-frame clones alone and lacks a portion of them. The table includes tens of thousands of clones, over 80% detected once. This sample was taken from a study of T cells after somatic rescue of genetic block. The receptor's source is a young woman. The sample taken for sequencing was peripheral blood mononuclear cells (PBMCs). This chain joins TRBV10-3 and TRBJ2-7, with a tentative D call TRBD2 (6 bases). CDR3 sequence: CAAAESGVFYEQYF. The CDR3 coding sequence is TGTGCCGCCGCCGAGTCGGGGGTTTTCTACGAGCAGTACTTC.